Presented here are 27 T cell receptor beta chains from one specimen sequenced in a study of T cell responses to AZD1222 COVID-19 vaccine. This table comes from immunoSEQ multiplex PCR, and its TCRdb copy is limited to in-frame clones, with some not included. The data contain roughly 65,000 clones, 80% of them singletons. The source was peripheral blood, collected on day 0 of AZD1222 vaccination. These receptors were taken from an adult in good health.

The chain joins TRBV19 to TRBJ1-3, with 12 bases fitting TRBD1. This CDR3 spans 15 amino acids. Unmatched junction bases numbered 2, after V lost 6 bases and J lost 2 bases. Germline-derived CDR1 and CDR2 are LNHDA and SQIVND (reference sequence). The CDR3 spells CASRGQGAAGNTIYF. The DNA for the CDR3 is TGTGCCAGTAGGGGACAGGGGGCAGCTGGAAACACCATATATTTT. Drawing the rest from reference TRBV19 and TRBJ1-3, the complete variable domain is DGGITQSPKYLFRKEGQNVTLSCEQNLNHDAMYWYRQDPGQGLRLIYYSQIVNDFQKGDIAEGYSVSREKKESFPLTVTSAQKNPTAFYLCASRGQGAAGNTIYFGEGSWLTVV.

This chain joins TRBV9 and TRBJ2-5, with a tentative D call TRBD2 (5 bases). Germline V gives CDR1 SGDLS, CDR2 YYNGEE. The CDR3 is 14 residues long. The germline V and J ends were trimmed by 4 bases and 5 bases, with 15 bases remaining between them. CDR3 protein: CASSPLVSGETQYF. The CDR3 DNA sequence: TGTGCCAGCAGCCCCCTTGTGTCGGGGGAGACCCAGTACTTC.

A few counts support this clone. The V gene is TRBV6-4, the J gene TRBJ1-6; D is unresolved. Germline V gene data show CDR1 as MRHNA and CDR2 as SNTAGT. Trimming removed 6 bases at V and 5 bases at J, with 14 bases between. The CDR3 length is 15 residues. The CDR3 sequence: CASSRADGDNSPLHF. The CDR3 nucleotides are TGTGCCAGCAGCCGGGCGGACGGAGATAATTCACCCCTCCACTTT.

The V and J genes are TRBV5-1 and TRBJ2-5; a weak D match, TRBD1 (6 bases). Germline V gives CDR1 SGHRS, CDR2 YFSETQ. V dropped 4 bases and J dropped 0 bases, with 19 bases sitting between them. The CDR3 spans 17 residues. The CDR3 nucleotides read TGCGCCAGCAGCCGATCCCCGGGACAATCGTACCAAGAGACCCAGTACTTC. Residues: CASSRSPGQSYQETQYF.

The chain is built from TRBV6-5 and TRBJ2-7, with a tentative D call TRBD1 (6 bases). V was shortened by 3 bases and J by 1 base, with 13 bases between the two germline ends. The CDR3 sequence is 15 residues long. Germline CDR1 reads MNHEY; CDR2 reads SVGAGI. CDR3 coding DNA: TGTGCCAGCAGTTATACGGACAGACCATCCTACGAGCAGTACTTC. Protein product: CASSYTDRPSYEQYF.

V usage is TRBV7-2 and J usage is TRBJ1-1; the D gene is possibly TRBD1 (6 bases). V lost 3 bases and J 4 bases, leaving 12 bases between the germline ends. This CDR3 is 14 amino acids long. CDR1 is SGHTA, CDR2 FQGNSA, per germline. The CDR3 region is CASSFNRVPTEAFF. CDR3 DNA sequence: TGTGCCAGCAGCTTCAACAGGGTCCCCACTGAAGCTTTCTTT.

V is TRBV5-4 and J is TRBJ1-2; D remains ambiguous. Germline V CDR1 and CDR2: SGHNT, YYREEE (reference sequence). The CDR3 runs 14 residues. The germline V and J ends were trimmed by 1 base and 7 bases, with 14 bases remaining between them. The CDR3 DNA is TGTGCCAGCAGCTTGTCCCTTTCTACTAGTGGCTACACCTTC. Protein: CASSLSLSTSGYTF.

This clone was seen a single time. The gene calls are TRBV5-1 and TRBJ1-6; no clear D gene. Germline CDR1 and CDR2: SGHRS and YFSETQ. Trimming stripped 3 bases from V and 11 bases from J, with 15 bases between. The CDR3 has 14 residues. For the CDR3, the DNA is TGCGCCAGCAGCTCCCTTTCCAATCGTACACCCCTCCACTTT. Translating gives CASSSLSNRTPLHF.

This chain links TRBV3-1 (or the pseudogene TRBV3-2) with TRBJ2-1, with D uncertain. This CDR3 region has 13 residues. The V gene lost 0 bases and the J gene lost 7 bases, with 7 bases spanning the gap. Germline CDR1 is LGHDT and CDR2 is YNNKEL (reference sequence). The CDR3 sequence: CASSQEGRNEQFF. For the CDR3, the DNA is TGTGCCAGCAGCCAAGAGGGTCGAAATGAGCAGTTCTTC.

This chain uses TRBV14 with TRBJ1-1; D gene uncertain. CDR3 length equals 16 residues. Trimming removed 3 bases from V and 1 base from J, with 15 bases in between. Germline-derived CDR1 and CDR2 are SGHDN and FVKESK. CDR3 DNA: TGTGCCAGCAGCCATCTAACCGCCTTGGGGAACACTGAAGCTTTCTTT. Its protein product is CASSHLTALGNTEAFF.

This chain connects TRBV30 to TRBJ1-5, with 7 nucleotides matching TRBD1. The germline gives CDR1 GTSNPN, CDR2 SVGIG (reference sequence). This CDR3 region has 13 residues. J lost 4 bases, V lost 2 bases, and 2 bases had no gene match. The CDR3 spells CAWSHRGNQPQHF. DNA for the CDR3: TGTGCCTGGAGTCACAGGGGAAATCAGCCCCAGCATTTT.

The V gene is TRBV12-2, the J gene TRBJ2-2; TRBD2 is the table's D call, not checked against the DNA. TRBV12-2 is a listed pseudogene. The CDR3 has 16 amino acids. CDR3 DNA sequence: TGTGCAAGTCGCTTAGTTACGGGGGCGAACACCGGGGAGCTGTTTTTT. Its translation: CASRLVTGANTGELFF.

CDR3 nucleotides: TGTGCCAGCAGCACAGGGACTAGCGGGGGAGGGCTATACAATGAGCAGTTCTTC. Protein: CASSTGTSGGGLYNEQFF. The chain couples TRBV5-5 to TRBJ2-1, with 14 bases lining up with TRBD2. The CDR3 contains 18 residues. Germline CDR1 SGHKS, CDR2 YYEKEE (reference sequence). V dropped 4 bases and J dropped 4; count of bases not matched to a gene: 10. Drawing the rest from reference TRBV5-5 and TRBJ2-1, the complete variable domain is DAGVTQSPTHLIKTRGQQVTLRCSPISGHKSVSWYQQVLGQGPQFIFQYYEKEERGRGNFPDRFSARQFPNYSSELNVNALLLGDSALYLCASSTGTSGGGLYNEQFFGPGTRLTVL.

The chain has TRBV19 and TRBJ2-1, with 10 bases aligning to TRBD2. Germline V gene data show CDR1 as LNHDA and CDR2 as SQIVND (reference sequence). The CDR3 is 17 residues long. V lost 10 bases and J lost 3; bases outside the gene matches: 15. CDR3 loop: CATKRGGRSIVYNEQFF. The CDR3 nucleotides read TGTGCCACAAAGCGGGGGGGCCGGTCTATTGTCTACAATGAGCAGTTCTTC.

This sequence joins TRBV9 and TRBJ1-5; TRBD1 is a possible D gene (5 bases). This CDR3 region has 13 residues. Per germline, CDR1 SGDLS and CDR2 YYNGEE. The V gene lost 5 bases and the J gene lost 8 bases, with 14 bases spanning the gap. DNA for the CDR3: TGTGCCAGCAGTCGCAGGGTTCGGGAGCCCCAGCATTTT. Translated: CASSRRVREPQHF.

This chain connects TRBV5-4 to TRBJ2-7, with unresolved D. From germline, CDR1 is SGHNT and CDR2 YYREEE (reference sequence). The germline V and J ends were trimmed by 2 bases and 7 bases, with 7 bases remaining between them. The CDR3 sequence is 11 residues long. The CDR3 DNA sequence: TGTGCCAGCAGCTTTCGTCGAGAGCAGTACTTC. Its translation: CASSFRREQYF. Drawing the rest from reference TRBV5-4 and TRBJ2-7, the complete variable domain is ETGVTQSPTHLIKTRGQQVTLRCSSQSGHNTVSWYQQALGQGPQFIFQYYREEENGRGNFPPRFSGLQFPNYSSELNVNALELDDSALYLCASSFRREQYFGPGTRLTVT.

This clone has just one count. This rearrangement joins TRBV9 to TRBJ1-2; TRBD1 matches 11 bases. This CDR3 spans 15 amino acids. Germline V gene lookup returns CDR1 SGDLS and CDR2 YYNGEE. The V and J ends lost 2 bases and 6 bases, in that order; junction bases with no gene match: 6. CDR3 protein: CASSVVGQGADGYTF. Here the CDR3 DNA reads TGTGCCAGCAGCGTGGTAGGACAGGGGGCGGATGGCTACACCTTC. The complete variable domain, with remaining parts taken from reference TRBV9 and TRBJ1-2, reads DSGVTQTPKHLITATGQRVTLRCSPRSGDLSVYWYQQSLDQGLQFLIQYYNGEERAKGNILERFSAQQFPDLHSELNLSSLELGDSALYFCASSVVGQGADGYTFGSGTRLTVV.

This chain uses TRBV4-1 with TRBJ2-3; 8 bases are shared with TRBD2. Germline V CDR1 and CDR2: MGHRA, YSYEKL. Germline trimming cut 3 bases from V and 5 bases from J; bases unmatched to any gene: 7. The CDR3 is made up of 15 amino acids. The CDR3 loop is CASSQTGGQGDTQYF. CDR3 nucleotide sequence: TGCGCCAGCAGCCAGACGGGGGGGCAGGGAGATACGCAGTATTTT.

CDR3 sequence: CASVAQVMMNTEAFF. The CDR3 DNA is TGTGCCAGTGTAGCACAGGTAATGATGAACACTGAAGCTTTCTTT. This rearrangement joins TRBV19 to TRBJ1-1; perhaps TRBD1 as D (5 bases). The CDR3 totals 15 residues. The V gene's germline CDR1 is LNHDA and CDR2 SQIVND (reference sequence). The V end lost 8 bases, the J end lost 0 bases, and 16 bases lay between the germline ends.

In its sample, this clone was seen once. The gene calls are TRBV5-1 and TRBJ2-7; D uncertain. V gave up 0 bases and J gave up 4 bases, with 8 bases separating them. The CDR3 extends over 13 amino acids. Germline V gene data show CDR1 as SGHRS and CDR2 as YFSETQ. The CDR3 region has the DNA TGCGCCAGCAGCTTGGTTTCGGGTTACGAGCAGTACTTC. Protein sequence: CASSLVSGYEQYF.

The chain combines TRBV21-1 with TRBJ2-1; TRBD2, as called in the table, went unchecked against the DNA. TRBV21-1 is assigned pseudogene status. The length of the CDR3 is 17 residues. DNA of the CDR3: TGTGCCAGCAGCAAAGTTGGCCTAGAGACGGAACACAATGAGCAGTTCTTC. It translates to CASSKVGLETEHNEQFF.

This chain links TRBV3-1 (or the pseudogene TRBV3-2) with TRBJ1-2; no definite D call. The CDR3 extends over 18 amino acids. Germline V lookup: CDR1 LGHDT, CDR2 YNNKEL (reference sequence). V was shortened by 0 bases and J by 3 bases, with 20 bases between the two germline ends. The chain's CDR3 is CASSQEDLRGMVHYGYTF. The DNA for the CDR3 is TGTGCCAGCAGCCAAGAAGATTTACGGGGAATGGTGCACTATGGCTACACCTTC.

The chain joins TRBV5-1 to TRBJ1-1; a possible D gene is TRBD1 (5 bases). Trimming shortened V by 5 bases and J by 5 bases, and 16 bases separated the two germline ends. Germline assignment: CDR1 SGHRS and CDR2 YFSETQ. The CDR3 runs 14 residues. CDR3 nucleotides: TGCGCCAGCAGTCAAAGTCTCGAGGGGACTGAAGCTTTCTTT. It encodes CASSQSLEGTEAFF.

The chain is built from TRBV7-9 and TRBJ2-5, with D hard to call. Trimming took off 8 bases at V and 0 bases at J, with 4 bases between the two ends. Germline V gives CDR1 SEHNR, CDR2 FQNEAQ (reference sequence). The length of the CDR3 is 11 residues. In DNA, the CDR3 is TGTGCCAGCCGATACCAAGAGACCCAGTACTTC. Translating it yields CASRYQETQYF.

V and J are TRBV24-1 and TRBJ1-6; the match to TRBD1 covers 8 bases. The germline V gene encodes CDR1 KGHDR and CDR2 SFDVKD. Unmatched junction bases numbered 19, after V lost 8 bases and J lost 5 bases. This CDR3 has 19 amino acids. The CDR3 protein is CATNRGNSGQEKNNSPLHF. The CDR3 bases are TGTGCCACCAACCGGGGTAATTCGGGACAGGAGAAAAATAATTCACCCCTCCACTTT.

This CDR3 reads CASSLAGRMNTEAFF. Here the CDR3 DNA reads TGTGCCAGCAGCTTAGCAGGACGGATGAACACTGAAGCTTTCTTT. This chain uses TRBV7-2 with TRBJ1-1; no clear D gene. The V end was cut by 0 bases, the J end by 0 bases, with 8 bases between. CDR1 and CDR2 (germline): SGHTA, FQGNSA. The CDR3 extends over 15 amino acids.

The rearrangement uses TRBV30 and TRBJ1-2; D gene ambiguous. V was pared by 1 base and J by 7 bases, with 13 bases between. From germline, CDR1 is GTSNPN and CDR2 SVGIG (reference sequence). The CDR3 contains 13 residues. CDR3 DNA sequence: TGTGCCTGGAGTGCCACGGAAGTTTCTGGCTACACCTTC. Amino acids: CAWSATEVSGYTF. The whole variable domain, remainder taken from reference TRBV30 and TRBJ1-2, is SQTIHQWPATLVQPVGSPLSLECTVEGTSNPNLYWYRQAAGRGLQLLFYSVGIGQISSEVPQNLSASRPQDRQFILSSKKLLLSDSGFYLCAWSATEVSGYTFGSGTRLTVV.